This entry lists 24 T cell receptor beta chains sequenced from one sample in a study of blood T cell repertoires in COVID-19. Libraries were prepared by immunoSEQ multiplex PCR; TCRdb keeps only in-frame clonotypes and omits some of them. The sample shows 410,000 or so clones, roughly 90% of them seen only once. The source material was peripheral blood. The receptors derive from a woman aged 25 to 45 with active or convalescent COVID-19.

The chain is built from TRBV2 and TRBJ2-7, with D unclear. V gave up 2 bases and J gave up 6 bases, with 14 bases separating them. This CDR3 is built from 14 residues. Germline V CDR1 and CDR2: SNHLY, FYNNEI. This chain's CDR3 is CASSESQVLFEQYF. CDR3 nucleotides: TGTGCCAGCAGTGAAAGTCAGGTTTTGTTCGAGCAGTACTTC. Using reference TRBV2 and TRBJ2-7 for the parts outside the CDR3, the full variable domain is EPEVTQTPSHQVTQMGQEVILRCVPISNHLYFYWYRQILGQKVEFLVSFYNNEISEKSEIFDDQFSVERPDGSNFTLKIRSTKLEDSAMYFCASSESQVLFEQYFGPGTRLTVT.

V usage is TRBV11-2 and J usage is TRBJ2-2, with 7 bases matching TRBD1. The germline CDR1 and CDR2 sequences are SGHAT and FQNNGV. The CDR3 runs to 16 residues. J was trimmed by 4 bases and V by 10 bases; bases with no gene match: 15. The CDR3 nucleotides are TGTGCCACCCGCCTACAGGGGTTAACGGGCACCGGGGAGCTGTTTTTT. Translation: CATRLQGLTGTGELFF.

This clone appeared once. The chain links TRBV4-1 to TRBJ2-7; D not certain. The CDR3 length is 14 residues. The V end was cut by 2 bases, the J end by 3 bases, with 11 bases between. Looked up from germline, CDR1 is MGHRA and CDR2 is YSYEKL. The chain's CDR3 is CASSQTTAIYEQYF. CDR3 DNA: TGCGCCAGCAGCCAAACCACAGCCATCTACGAGCAGTACTTC.

The rearrangement joins TRBV10-2 to TRBJ2-3; possibly TRBD1 for D (5 bases). The ends were cut back, 1 base at V and 2 bases at J, with 25 bases in the middle. There are 20 residues in the CDR3. The germline CDR1 and CDR2 sequences are WSHSY and SAAADI. This chain's CDR3 is CASSELIGALGSLDTDTQYF. In DNA form, the CDR3 reads TGCGCCAGCAGTGAGTTAATAGGGGCCCTCGGGTCCTTGGACACAGATACGCAGTATTTT.

The chain has TRBV6-2 or TRBV6-3 and TRBJ2-5; 9 nucleotides align to TRBD2. The CDR3 extends over 18 amino acids. The germline V gene encodes CDR1 MNHEY and CDR2 SVGEGT. Trimming took 0 bases from V and 4 from J; bases not matched to a gene: 12. CDR3 amino acids: CASSYSFKREEIAETQYF. Here the CDR3 DNA reads TGTGCCAGCAGTTACTCGTTCAAGCGGGAGGAGATTGCAGAGACCCAGTACTTC.

This clone was observed a few times. The chain joins TRBV6-1 to TRBJ1-2; a weak D match, TRBD1 (6 bases). CDR1 MNHNS and CDR2 SASEGT come from the germline V gene. V lost 1 base and J lost 8, with 17 bases in between. The CDR3 consists of 15 residues. The DNA for the CDR3 is TGTGCCAGCAGTGAAGTTTTGACAGGTTCACGAGGCTACACCTTC. Its translation: CASSEVLTGSRGYTF.

The J gene is TRBJ2-3, the V gene TRBV6-6; D call uncertain. Trimming removed 6 bases from V and 6 bases from J, with 7 bases in between. Germline CDR1 and CDR2: MNHNY and SVGAGI (reference sequence). This CDR3 spans 11 amino acids. The CDR3 here is CASRSVDTQYF. The CDR3 DNA reads TGTGCCAGCAGATCGGTGGATACGCAGTATTTT.

V usage is TRBV11-2 and J usage is TRBJ1-2, with a possible D match to TRBD1 (5 bases). The germline CDR1 and CDR2 sequences are SGHAT and FQNNGV. CDR3 length: 15 amino acids. The ends were cut back, 5 bases at V and 1 base at J, with 14 bases in the middle. The CDR3 region has the DNA TGTGCCAGCAGCATTAGGGCAGGGAATAACTATGGCTACACCTTC. This gives the protein CASSIRAGNNYGYTF.

Regarding this clone: Other DNA sequences in this sample translate to the same CDR3. V gene TRBV11-2 combines with J gene TRBJ2-2; 11 bases are shared with TRBD2. Trimming removed 1 base from V and 2 bases from J; junction bases left unmatched: 0. Germline V CDR1 and CDR2: SGHAT, FQNNGV. CDR3 length: 16 amino acids. CDR3 DNA: TGTGCCAGCAGCTTAGGACTAGCGGGAAACACCGGGGAGCTGTTTTTT. Protein sequence: CASSLGLAGNTGELFF.

The chain recombines TRBV2 with TRBJ2-3; 8 nucleotides match TRBD1. The CDR3 totals 13 residues. V shed 7 bases and J 4 bases; nucleotides not matched to a gene: 4. Per the germline V gene, CDR1 is SNHLY and CDR2 is FYNNEI. CDR3 DNA: TGTGCCAGCAACCAGGGGGCCTCAGATACGCAGTATTTT. It translates to CASNQGASDTQYF.

The genes are TRBV5-6 and TRBJ2-5; tentative D call: TRBD2 (5 bases). CDR3 length equals 14 residues. Looked up from germline, CDR1 is SGHDT and CDR2 is YYEEEE. V lost 2 bases and J lost 1, with 9 bases in between. The CDR3 DNA is TGTGCCAGCAGCTTCTCGGGGTCCCAAGAGACCCAGTACTTC. Translation: CASSFSGSQETQYF. The entire variable domain, with the rest obtained from reference TRBV5-6 and TRBJ2-5, is as follows: DAGVTQSPTHLIKTRGQQVTLRCSPKSGHDTVSWYQQALGQGPQFIFQYYEEEERQRGNFPDRFSGHQFPNYSSELNVNALLLGDSALYLCASSFSGSQETQYFGPGTRLLVL.

This clone has only one observation. The J gene is TRBJ1-1, the V gene TRBV25-1; D gene uncertain. The germline V gene encodes CDR1 MGHDK and CDR2 SYGVNS. CDR3 length: 13 amino acids. The V end was cut by 2 bases, the J end by 5 bases, with 9 bases between. CDR3 in DNA: TGTGCCAGCAGTGAACCGTCTCGGACTGAAGCTTTCTTT. Translated: CASSEPSRTEAFF.

The chain links TRBV4-2 to TRBJ1-5; 8 bases are a match to TRBD1. Germline CDR1 reads LGHNA; CDR2 reads YNFKEQ. Trimming cost V 1 base and J 4 bases; bases outside gene matches: 6. CDR3 length equals 16 residues. In DNA form, the CDR3 reads TGTGCCAGCAGCCAAGGCACAGGGGGGCTAAATCAGCCCCAGCATTTT. The encoded protein is CASSQGTGGLNQPQHF.

The gene calls are TRBV2 and TRBJ1-2; TRBD1 is a possible D gene (5 bases). The V and J ends lost 10 bases and 2 bases respectively, with 11 bases between them. Germline CDR1 is SNHLY and CDR2 is FYNNEI. This CDR3 is 12 amino acids long. CDR3 loop: CANEQDNYGYTF. The DNA of the CDR3 is TGTGCCAACGAACAGGACAACTATGGCTACACCTTC. Drawing the rest from reference TRBV2 and TRBJ1-2, the complete variable domain is EPEVTQTPSHQVTQMGQEVILRCVPISNHLYFYWYRQILGQKVEFLVSFYNNEISEKSEIFDDQFSVERPDGSNFTLKIRSTKLEDSAMYFCANEQDNYGYTFGSGTRLTVV.

The V call is TRBV6-5, the J call TRBJ1-1; TRBD1 matches at 7 bases. CDR1 MNHEY and CDR2 SVGAGI come from the germline V gene. J was trimmed by 5 bases and V by 4 bases; bases with no gene match: 7. The CDR3 is 14 amino acids. The CDR3 DNA sequence: TGTGCCAGCAGTTTCGACAGGGTTGGAACTGAAGCTTTCTTT. Its translation is CASSFDRVGTEAFF.

The chain joins TRBV4-1 to TRBJ2-3, with 10 positions matching TRBD2. This CDR3 is 17 amino acids long. Germline V gene data show CDR1 as MGHRA and CDR2 as YSYEKL. Unmatched junction bases numbered 10, after V lost 0 bases and J lost 7 bases. The CDR3 here is CASSQDFGLAAGNTQYF. CDR3 nucleotides: TGCGCCAGCAGCCAAGATTTTGGACTAGCGGCAGGAAATACGCAGTATTTT.

CDR3 protein: CASSLGQGATGELFF. CDR3 DNA: TGTGCCAGCAGCTTGGGACAGGGGGCCACCGGGGAGCTGTTTTTT. The chain carries TRBV7-6 and TRBJ2-2; 12 nucleotides line up with TRBD1. The V and J ends lost 3 bases and 4 bases, in that order; junction bases with no gene match: 0. The length of the CDR3 is 15 residues. Germline CDR1 reads SGHVS; CDR2 reads FNYEAQ.

V gene TRBV5-6 combines with J gene TRBJ2-2; D may be TRBD1 (6 bases). Trimming shortened V by 2 bases and J by 5 bases, and 10 bases separated the two germline ends. The germline V gene encodes CDR1 SGHDT and CDR2 YYEEEE. The CDR3 spans 14 residues. The CDR3 reads CASSLGQFTGELFF. For the CDR3, the DNA is TGTGCCAGCAGCTTAGGACAGTTTACCGGGGAGCTGTTTTTT.

The genes are TRBV6-5 and TRBJ1-4; a possible D gene is TRBD1 (5 bases). Between the trimmed V and J ends, which lost 0 bases and 10 bases, there was a span of 15 bases. The CDR3 length is 15 residues. CDR1 MNHEY and CDR2 SVGAGI come from the germline V gene. CDR3 amino acids: CASSYSTVNGGKLFF. As DNA, the CDR3 is TGTGCCAGCAGTTACTCGACAGTGAATGGCGGAAAACTGTTTTTT.

The CDR3 DNA sequence: TGTGCCAGCAGTTTGGCAGGCGACGGCAATCAGCCCCAGCATTTT. Amino acid sequence: CASSLAGDGNQPQHF. This chain links TRBV27 with TRBJ1-5, with no clear D. Germline V gene lookup returns CDR1 MNHEY and CDR2 SMNVEV (reference sequence). This CDR3 region has 15 residues. The V and J ends lost 3 bases and 2 bases respectively, with 11 bases between them.

This rearrangement joins TRBV7-5 to TRBJ1-1; TRBD1, the table's D call, was not compared with the DNA. TRBV7-5 is assigned pseudogene status. CDR3 size: 16 residues. Here the CDR3 reads CVRSSNWDRGDTEAFF. For the CDR3, the DNA is TGTGTCAGAAGCTCGAACTGGGACAGGGGGGACACTGAAGCTTTCTTT.

The gene calls are TRBV27 and TRBJ1-4; no definite D call. The CDR3 has 14 residues. Germline values: CDR1 MNHEY, CDR2 SMNVEV (reference sequence). V lost 6 bases to trimming and J lost 2 bases, with 10 bases between them. The CDR3 region has the DNA TGTGCCAGCAGCCTAAAGCTTACTAATGAAAAACTGTTTTTT. This translates into CASSLKLTNEKLFF. The variable domain in full, with the rest retrieved from reference TRBV27 and TRBJ1-4, is EAQVTQNPRYLITVTGKKLTVTCSQNMNHEYMSWYRQDPGLGLRQIYYSMNVEVTDKGDVPEGYKVSRKEKRNFPLILESPSPNQTSLYFCASSLKLTNEKLFFGSGTQLSVL.

The gene calls are TRBV30 and TRBJ1-3; D is uncertain. V shed 4 bases and J shed 0 bases, with 10 bases lying between them. CDR3 size: 14 residues. From germline, CDR1 is GTSNPN and CDR2 SVGIG (reference sequence). CDR3 coding DNA: TGTGCCTGGACTTTCCTGAGCTCTGGAAACACCATATATTTT. It encodes CAWTFLSSGNTIYF.

The chain joins TRBV5-4 to TRBJ2-5; 11 positions agree with TRBD2. From germline, CDR1 is SGHNT and CDR2 YYREEE (reference sequence). After removal of 4 bases from V and 2 bases from J, the junction contained 16 bases not matched to a gene. The CDR3 consists of 19 residues. DNA of the CDR3: TGTGCCAGCAGCCCCGGGGTTAGCGGGGGGGCCCCCGCACAAGAGACCCAGTACTTC. Translating it yields CASSPGVSGGAPAQETQYF.